This T cell receptor (beta chain) appears in the sequencing data of a study of blood T cell repertoires in COVID-19. The wider study: Specimens from acute and convalescent COVID-19 originated in the United States, Italy and Spain. Sources were T cells, B-cell-depleted T cells, or PBMCs; the material itself was cDNA or gDNA.

Methods used by the authors: The assay estimated nucleated cells by amplifying reference gene primers. Clones were sequenced by immunoSEQ multiplex PCR, and TCRdb holds only the in-frame ones, with some missing. The D gene and trimming were derived from the DNA, and the V and J assignments and clone size from that table. The sample lists about 160,000 clones; 84% were seen once. Trimming took 6 bases from V and 4 from J, leaving 10 bases between them. The CDR3 is 12 residues long. Germline lookup yields CDR1 SGHRS and CDR2 YFSETQ. This clonotype was obtained from a man in his 70s with acute or convalescent COVID-19. The sequenced sample consisted of peripheral blood. The chain joins TRBV5-1 to TRBJ2-5; perhaps TRBD1 as D (5 bases). CDR3 nucleotides: TGCGCCAGCAAGGACAATGGAGAGACCCAGTACTTC. This translates into CASKDNGETQYF. Full variable domain (remainder filled in from reference TRBV5-1 and TRBJ2-5): KAGVTQTPRYLIKTRGQQVTLSCSPISGHRSVSWYQQTPGQGLQFLFEYFSETQRNKGNFPGRFSGRQFSNSRSEMNVSTLELGDSALYLCASKDNGETQYFGPGTRLLVL.